One and the same sample provided the 8 T cell receptor beta chains below, sequenced in a study of T cell clonality in common variable immunodeficiency. Clones were read by immunoSEQ multiplex PCR, and TCRdb kept only the in-frame ones, dropping some. This sample has about 64,000 clones and no singletons, with about 1.7% in the ten largest. Sequenced: peripheral blood mononuclear cells. The source is a person aged 18 to 75 in good health.

This clone was counted many times. Read coverage stops 3 residues before the CDR3 terminus; the germline J gene supplies the remainder. The rearrangement joins TRBV2 to TRBJ2-3; D is undetermined. The CDR3 has 16 amino acids. From germline, CDR1 is SNHLY and CDR2 FYNNEI. Trimming left V 6 bases short and J 2 bases short, with 18 bases between. This CDR3 is CASRGRKGPITDTQYF. The CDR3 bases that were read are TGTGCCAGCAGGGGCCGGAAGGGCCCAATCACAGATACG.

This clone was seen at least ten times. The CDR3 DNA, read in part, is TGTGCCAGCAGCTTGAGGGGTGGGACCGGGGAG. Translation: CASSLRGGTGE. The whole CDR3 is CASSLRGGTGELFF. This sequence joins TRBV5-6 and TRBJ2-2; perhaps TRBD1 as D (5 bases). The read is 3 residues too short to cover the CDR3 end, so that end is filled in from the germline J gene. From germline, CDR1 is SGHDT and CDR2 YYEEEE. The CDR3 covers 14 residues. V shed 1 base and J shed 5 bases, with 9 bases lying between them.

This clone occurred many times. The CDR3 end lies 3 residues beyond the end of the read and is filled in from the germline J gene. The rearrangement links TRBV9 to TRBJ2-7; 9 nucleotides match TRBD1. The ends lost 0 bases at V and 5 bases at J; junction bases unmatched: 6. The CDR3 covers 15 residues. The germline V gene encodes CDR1 SGDLS and CDR2 YYNGEE. The sequenced CDR3 bases are TGTGCCAGCAGCGTAGAGGGGACAGGGTGGAACGAG. It is translated as CASSVEGTGWNE. The whole CDR3 protein reads CASSVEGTGWNEQYF.

This clone has ten or more counts. Coverage ceases 3 residues before the CDR3 finishes, and the germline J gene fills in the end. This sequence joins TRBV6-2 or TRBV6-3 and TRBJ1-5; TRBD1 matches 9 bases. This CDR3 spans 17 amino acids. Germline CDR1 MNHEY, CDR2 SVGEGT. The trim removed 6 bases at V and 5 bases at J, leaving 14 bases unmatched. The covered CDR3 bases are TGTGCCAGCAGGTACAACCCGGGGACAGGGCTAGATCAGCCC. Translation: CASRYNPGTGLDQP. The entire CDR3 reads CASRYNPGTGLDQPQHF.

At least ten counts were recorded for this clone. The sequenced part of the CDR3 DNA is TGTGCCAGCAGCCAGACTCTGCAAGAGACC. It is translated as CASSQTLQET. The entire CDR3 protein is CASSQTLQETQYF. The chain employs TRBV7-3 and TRBJ2-5, with D hard to call. The CDR3 is cut off 3 residues early in the read; its end comes from the germline J gene. V was shortened by 5 bases and J by 2 bases, with 9 bases between the two germline ends. Germline V gives CDR1 SGHTA, CDR2 FQGTGA. CDR3 length: 13 residues. The full variable domain, with the rest looked up from reference TRBV7-3 and TRBJ2-5, is GAGVSQTPSNKVTEKGKYVELRCDPISGHTALYWYRQSLGQGPEFLIYFQGTGAADDSGLPNDRFFAVRPEGSVSTLKIQRTERGDSAVYLCASSQTLQETQYFGPGTRLLVL.

In this sample, this clone turned up many times. The read halts 3 residues ahead of the CDR3 end, with the missing end drawn from the germline J gene. V is TRBV30 and J is TRBJ1-5; TRBD1 matches at 7 bases. Per the germline V gene, CDR1 is GTSNPN and CDR2 is SVGIG (reference sequence). This CDR3 is 15 amino acids long. J was trimmed by 4 bases and V by 0 bases; bases with no gene match: 6. The CDR3 DNA, read in part, is TGTGCCTGGAGTGTTGGGACAGTAAAAAATCAGCCC. This codes for CAWSVGTVKNQP. The entire CDR3 reads CAWSVGTVKNQPQHF.

This clone was recorded at least ten times. The read is 3 residues too short to cover the CDR3 end, so that end is filled in from the germline J gene. V gene TRBV29-1 combines with J gene TRBJ2-7; D is perhaps TRBD1 (6 bases). This CDR3 is 16 amino acids long. V lost 1 base to trimming and J lost 6 bases, with 22 bases between them. The germline gives CDR1 SQVTM, CDR2 ANQGSEA. The CDR3 here is CSVEAEAGDPSGEQYF. CDR3 DNA (partial): TGCAGCGTTGAAGCTGAGGCAGGGGACCCGTCCGGCGAG.

This clone was picked up many times. The read ends 3 residues shy of where the CDR3 ends; the end is completed using the germline J gene. The chain has TRBV7-3 and TRBJ2-2; TRBD1 agrees at 9 bases. V shed 4 bases, J shed 5 bases, and the junction held 5 bases outside the gene matches. This CDR3 is 15 amino acids long. Germline loops: CDR1 SGHTA, CDR2 FQGTGA. The CDR3 DNA, read in part, is TGTGCCAGCAGCTCAGGGACAGGGAGGACCGGGGAG. It specifies CASSSGTGRTGE. The CDR3 in full is CASSSGTGRTGELFF.